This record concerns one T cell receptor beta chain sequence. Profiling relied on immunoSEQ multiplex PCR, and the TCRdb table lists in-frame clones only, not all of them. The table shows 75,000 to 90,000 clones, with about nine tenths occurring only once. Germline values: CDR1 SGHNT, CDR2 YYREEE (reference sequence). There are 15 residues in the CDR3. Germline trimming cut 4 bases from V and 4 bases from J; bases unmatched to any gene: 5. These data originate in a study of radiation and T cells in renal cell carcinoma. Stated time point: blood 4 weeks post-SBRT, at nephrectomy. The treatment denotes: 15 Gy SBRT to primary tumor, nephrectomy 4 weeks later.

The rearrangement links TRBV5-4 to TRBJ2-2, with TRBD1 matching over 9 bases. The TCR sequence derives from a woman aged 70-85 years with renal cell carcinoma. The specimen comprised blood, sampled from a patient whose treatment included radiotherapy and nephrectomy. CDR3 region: CASSPGTGITGELFF. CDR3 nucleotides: TGTGCCAGCAGCCCCGGGACAGGGATCACCGGGGAGCTGTTTTTT.